The sequence of this T cell receptor (beta chain) was determined in a study of low-dose radiotherapy and immunotherapy resistance in tumors. Study overall: At a dose of 200 mg/m2, intravenous cyclophosphamide was given every two weeks, one day before radiation and immunotherapy.

Germline V CDR1 and CDR2: KGHSH, LQKENI. The CDR3 runs 15 residues. V lost 3 bases and J lost 7; bases outside the gene matches: 9. The time point was: before trial treatment. Inclusion covered patients whose advanced solid tumors lacked tumor-infiltrating lymphocytes. cDNA synthesis used a TRAV/TRBV-specific primer set for both chains. The PCR that amplified TCRs ran for about 20 cycles, relying on a constant-region primer and a V-primer adapter. TCRdb reprocessed the reads with MiXCR, giving one entry per CDR3 protein. Here the sample spans more than 85,000 distinct CDR3 sequences, under 9.5% being singletons. This clonotype turned up a few times.

The TCR comes from a male donor with prostate cancer. Sequencing used PBMCs, obtained before treatment. This chain links TRBV18 with TRBJ2-7; 10 bases match TRBD1. The chain's CDR3 is CASSPASGTGEEQYF. In nucleotides, the CDR3 is TGTGCCAGCTCACCCGCTTCCGGGACAGGGGAAGAGCAGTACTTC. The complete variable domain, with remaining parts taken from reference TRBV18 and TRBJ2-7, reads NAGVMQNPRHLVRRRGQEARLRCSPMKGHSHVYWYRQLPEEGLKFMVYLQKENIIDESGMPKERFSAEFPKEGPSILRIQQVVRGDSAAYFCASSPASGTGEEQYFGPGTRLTVT.